The clone carrying this TCR beta chain was seen only a few times. PCR was performed using 60 Vbeta and 13 Jbeta primers. Only in-frame clones appear in the TCRdb table, and some are missing; sequencing was by immunoSEQ multiplex PCR. The table includes approximately 130,000 clones, roughly four fifths detected once. This record comes from a study of cytomegalovirus exposure and HLA in healthy donors. This receptor was identified in a man aged 25 to 45 in good health and CMV-seronegative. The sequencing input was PBMCs.

The CDR3 DNA reads TGCGCCAGCAGCCAAGATAGTACCTACCAAGAGACCCAGTACTTC. Translated: CASSQDSTYQETQYF. This chain joins TRBV4-1 and TRBJ2-5; D is ambiguous. Deletions cut 0 bases from V and 0 bases from J, with 8 bases between. Germline assignment: CDR1 MGHRA and CDR2 YSYEKL. CDR3 length equals 15 residues.